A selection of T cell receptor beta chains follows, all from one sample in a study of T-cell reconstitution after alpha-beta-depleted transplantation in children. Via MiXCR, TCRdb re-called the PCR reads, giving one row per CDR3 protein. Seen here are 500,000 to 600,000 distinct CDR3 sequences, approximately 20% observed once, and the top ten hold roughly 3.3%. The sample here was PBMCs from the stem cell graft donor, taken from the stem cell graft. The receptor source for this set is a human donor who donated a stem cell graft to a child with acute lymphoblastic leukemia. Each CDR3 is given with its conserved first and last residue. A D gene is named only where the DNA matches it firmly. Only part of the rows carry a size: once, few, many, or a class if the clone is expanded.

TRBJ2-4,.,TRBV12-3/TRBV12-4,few,CASSRLQTIQYF,TGTGCCAGCAGTCGACTACAAACGATTCAGTACTTC
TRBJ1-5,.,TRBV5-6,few,CASSLGGDGNQPQHF,TGTGCCAGCAGCTTGGGAGGGGATGGCAATCAGCCCCAGCATTTT
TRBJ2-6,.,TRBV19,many,CASETANPSGGANVLTF,TGTGCCAGTGAAACGGCCAACCCCTCGGGAGGGGCCAACGTCCTGACTTTC
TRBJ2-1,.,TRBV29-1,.,CSVERLVNNEQFF,TGCAGCGTTGAAAGGCTAGTTAACAATGAGCAGTTCTTC
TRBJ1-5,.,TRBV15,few,CATSRDGGSEPQHF,TGTGCCACCAGCAGAGATGGAGGGTCCGAGCCCCAGCATTTT
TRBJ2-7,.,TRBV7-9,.,CASSSLKQGNIYDQYF,TGTGCCAGCAGCTCATTGAAACAGGGAAATATCTACGACCAGTACTTC
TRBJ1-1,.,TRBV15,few,CASAEVNTEAFF,TGTGCCAGCGCGGAGGTGAACACTGAAGCTTTCTTT
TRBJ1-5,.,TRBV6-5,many,CASSYSYSNQPQHF,TGTGCCAGCAGTTACAGTTATAGCAATCAGCCCCAGCATTTT
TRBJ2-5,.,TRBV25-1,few,CASRPRIQETQYF,TGTGCCAGCAGGCCCAGAATCCAAGAGACCCAGTACTTC
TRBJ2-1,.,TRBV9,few,CASSVVARGDEQFF,TGTGCCAGCAGCGTAGTAGCGCGGGGCGATGAGCAGTTCTTC
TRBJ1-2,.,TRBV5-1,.,CASSFDRFGYTF,TGCGCCAGCAGCTTCGACAGGTTCGGCTACACCTTC
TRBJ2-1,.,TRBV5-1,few,CASSWRGPDNEQFF,TGCGCCAGCAGCTGGAGGGGCCCGGACAATGAGCAGTTCTTC
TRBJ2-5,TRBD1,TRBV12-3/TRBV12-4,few,CASTTDRGQETQYF,TGTGCCAGTACGACCGACAGGGGCCAAGAGACCCAGTACTTC
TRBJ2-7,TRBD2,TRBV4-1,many,CASSQIAGLGPYEQYF,TGCGCCAGCAGCCAAATAGCGGGATTGGGACCCTACGAGCAGTACTTC
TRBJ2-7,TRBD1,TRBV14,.,CASSQGDRWAYEQYF,TGTGCCAGCAGCCAAGGGGACAGGTGGGCCTACGAGCAGTACTTC
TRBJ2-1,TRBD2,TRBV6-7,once,CASSFHRGTSGRSNEQFF,TGTGCCAGCAGTTTCCACCGAGGGACTAGCGGGAGATCGAATGAGCAGTTCTTC
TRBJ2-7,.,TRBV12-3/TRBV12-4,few,CASSLGVEITEQYF,TGTGCCAGCAGTTTAGGGGTAGAGATTACCGAGCAGTACTTC
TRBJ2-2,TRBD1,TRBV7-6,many,CASSLDTRDRGRLNTGELFF,TGTGCCAGCAGCTTAGACACCCGGGACAGGGGGCGATTAAACACCGGGGAGCTGTTTTTT
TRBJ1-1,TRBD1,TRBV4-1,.,CASSQTDRGVSEAFF,TGCGCCAGCAGCCAGACGGACAGGGGGGTCTCTGAAGCTTTCTTT
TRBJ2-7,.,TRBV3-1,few,CATQGSSYEQYF,TGTGCCACGCAGGGGTCCTCCTACGAGCAGTACTTC
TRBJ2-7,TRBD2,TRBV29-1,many,CSVPGTSGRYEQYF,TGCAGCGTCCCCGGGACTAGCGGGAGATACGAGCAGTACTTC
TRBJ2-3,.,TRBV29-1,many,CSAAPFSSTDTQYF,TGCAGCGCCGCGCCATTTTCTAGCACAGATACGCAGTATTTT
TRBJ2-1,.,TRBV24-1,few,CATSDSGTGPYNEQFF,TGTGCCACCAGTGATTCCGGGACTGGGCCTTACAATGAGCAGTTCTTC
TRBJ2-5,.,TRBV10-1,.,CASSDVDQETQYF,TGCGCCAGCAGTGATGTGGACCAAGAGACCCAGTACTTC
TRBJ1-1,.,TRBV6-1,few,CASSPRFLNTEAFF,TGTGCCAGCAGCCCTAGATTCCTGAACACTGAAGCTTTCTTT
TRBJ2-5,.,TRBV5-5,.,CASSLGQPRGLTQYF,TGTGCCAGCAGCTTGGGGCAGCCCCGGGGTTTGACCCAGTACTTC
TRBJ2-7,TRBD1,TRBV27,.,CASATGPNYEQYF,TGTGCCAGCGCGACAGGGCCTAATTACGAGCAGTACTTC
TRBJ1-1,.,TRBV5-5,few,CASSLVTGTNTEAFF,TGTGCCAGCAGCTTGGTAACAGGAACGAACACTGAAGCTTTCTTT
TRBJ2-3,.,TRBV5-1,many,CASSLGWGTDTQYF,TGCGCCAGCAGCTTGGGCTGGGGTACGGATACGCAGTATTTT
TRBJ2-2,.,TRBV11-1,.,CASLGDNSGELFF,TGTGCCTCCCTAGGGGATAACTCCGGGGAGCTGTTTTTT